This passage covers 32 T cell receptor beta chains from one sample sequenced in a study of T cells in Graves' hyperthyroidism and ophthalmopathy. TCR beta CDR3 sequences were amplified from RNA transcripts. An initial round of RT-PCR targeting the TCR CDR3 relied on the HTBI primer set. MiXCR was run by TCRdb on the multiplex PCR reads, yielding one entry per CDR3 protein. The sample has approximately 400,000 distinct CDR3 sequences, about 15% seen once. Sequencing was performed on blood. The receptor set was obtained from an older woman with Graves' hyperthyroidism.

To note about this clonotype: One junction end does not reproduce the germline sequence, and a read error may be involved. The chain couples TRBV2 to TRBJ1-1; weak D call: TRBD1 (6 bases). CDR1 is SNHLY and CDR2 is FYNNEI in the germline V gene. The CDR3 is 14 amino acids. As DNA, the CDR3 is TGTGCCAGCAGCCTAGGGGGGTCGAACACTGAAGCTCTCTTT. Translation: CASSLGGSNTEALF.

This clonotype appeared a few times. The chain has TRBV7-8 and TRBJ2-2; D perhaps matches TRBD2 (5 bases). V lost 5 bases to trimming and J lost 5 bases, with 9 bases between them. CDR1 and CDR2 (germline): SGHVS, FQNEAQ. The CDR3 covers 13 residues. CDR3 DNA sequence: TGTGCCAGCAGCCAACCGGGGACCGGGGAGCTGTTTTTT. Translation gives CASSQPGTGELFF. The whole variable domain, remainder taken from reference TRBV7-8 and TRBJ2-2, is GAGVSQSPRYKVAKRGQDVALRCDPISGHVSLFWYQQALGQGPEFLTYFQNEAQLDKSGLPSDRFFAERPEGSVSTLKIQRTQQEDSAVYLCASSQPGTGELFFGEGSRLTVL.

The CDR3 protein is CASSSGSGVQTYEQYF. The CDR3 coding sequence is TGTGCCAGCAGTTCCGGGAGTGGCGTTCAGACCTACGAGCAGTACTTC. The chain links TRBV28 to TRBJ2-7, with TRBD2 as a possible D gene (6 bases). CDR1 and CDR2 (germline): MDHEN, SYDVKM. This CDR3 contains 16 residues. The V end was cut by 4 bases, the J end by 2 bases, with 18 bases between. The full variable domain, with the rest looked up from reference TRBV28 and TRBJ2-7, is DVKVTQSSRYLVKRTGEKVFLECVQDMDHENMFWYRQDPGLGLRLIYFSYDVKMKEKGDIPEGYSVSREKKERFSLILESASTNQTSMYLCASSSGSGVQTYEQYFGPGTRLTVT.

This clonotype was seen just once. The chain is built from TRBV4-1 and TRBJ1-2, with 10 bases lining up with TRBD1. Trimming removed 1 base from V and 7 bases from J; junction bases left unmatched: 12. This CDR3 is built from 17 residues. The germline CDR1 and CDR2 sequences are MGHRA and YSYEKL. The CDR3 DNA reads TGCGCCAGCAGCCAAGTCTTTTCCGGGACAGGGGTCTTTGGCTACACCTTC. It yields the protein CASSQVFSGTGVFGYTF.

Only a few counts were recorded for this clonotype. A much more abundant neighbour one base away suggests this may be a read error. The chain uses TRBV3-1 and TRBJ1-6; D remains ambiguous. Germline V gives CDR1 LGHDT, CDR2 YNNKEL (reference sequence). The CDR3 covers 15 residues. CDR3: CAGSQRDLNNSPLHF. The CDR3 nucleotides are TGTGCCGGCAGCCAGAGGGATTTGAATAATTCACCCCTCCACTTT.

V usage is TRBV6-1 and J usage is TRBJ2-4; possible D gene TRBD1, 6 bases. The CDR3 is made up of 13 amino acids. Germline CDR1 is MNHNS and CDR2 is SASEGT. Trimming cost V 2 bases and J 10 bases, with 12 bases left between them. The CDR3, as DNA: TGTGCCAGCAGTGAATTGGGGGACACAATTCAGTACTTC. Translating it yields CASSELGDTIQYF.

The J gene is TRBJ2-7, the V gene TRBV18; TRBD2 is a possible D gene (5 bases). Trimming cost V 1 base and J 9 bases, with 10 bases left between them. Germline values: CDR1 KGHSH, CDR2 LQKENI. The CDR3 runs to 12 residues. CDR3 sequence: CASSPLEGGQYF. The CDR3 bases are TGTGCCAGCTCACCACTTGAAGGAGGGCAGTACTTC.

This clonotype was counted ten times or more. The chain carries TRBV5-1 and TRBJ2-2; a weak D match, TRBD2 (5 bases). This CDR3 spans 15 amino acids. Trimming pared 2 bases from V and 4 bases from J, leaving 12 bases between. Germline V gene data show CDR1 as SGHRS and CDR2 as YFSETQ. Here the CDR3 reads CASSFGVSVTGELFF. Written as DNA, the CDR3 is TGCGCCAGCAGCTTCGGGGTTTCGGTCACCGGGGAGCTGTTTTTT.

This clonotype was observed many times. V usage is TRBV7-2 and J usage is TRBJ2-5; 8 bases match TRBD2. The germline V gene has CDR1 SGHTA and CDR2 FQGNSA. With V trimmed by 5 bases and J by 9 bases, 5 bases remained unmatched. CDR3 length: 12 residues. The CDR3 spells CASSTPAGAQYF. CDR3 DNA: TGTGCCAGCAGCACCCCAGCGGGGGCCCAGTACTTC.

At least ten counts were recorded for this clonotype. This chain uses TRBV6-1 with TRBJ2-7; D call uncertain. CDR3 length: 12 amino acids. The V gene lost 5 bases and the J gene lost 2 bases, with 7 bases spanning the gap. Germline CDR1 reads MNHNS; CDR2 reads SASEGT. CDR3 residues: CASSRATYEQYF. As DNA, the CDR3 is TGTGCCAGCAGTCGGGCAACCTACGAGCAGTACTTC.

The V and J genes are TRBV10-3 and TRBJ1-5; 9 nucleotides align to TRBD1. Germline assignment: CDR1 ENHRY and CDR2 SYGVKD. The CDR3 is made up of 13 amino acids. Losses at the gene ends were 8 bases for V and 6 bases for J; bases not matched to a gene: 5. The DNA of the CDR3 is TGTGCCATCGGGACAGGGTGGATTCAGCCCCAGCATTTT. It encodes CAIGTGWIQPQHF.

The sample holds a few counts of this clonotype. This chain connects TRBV20-1 to TRBJ2-5; 8 bases fit TRBD2. This CDR3 comprises 12 residues. Germline V gene lookup returns CDR1 DFQATT and CDR2 SNEGSKA (reference sequence). J lost 7 bases, V lost 6 bases, and 7 bases had no gene match. CDR3 bases: TGCAGTGCACTAGCGGCACTAAGGACCCAGTACTTC. It encodes CSALAALRTQYF.

This clonotype was detected many times. V usage is TRBV27 and J usage is TRBJ2-5, with 7 bases identical to TRBD1. The V segment lost 8 bases and the J segment 3 bases; nucleotides outside the gene matches: 12. The CDR3 consists of 15 residues. The germline V gene encodes CDR1 MNHEY and CDR2 SMNVEV (reference sequence). CDR3 sequence: CASGPTGSAEETQYF. For the CDR3, the DNA is TGTGCCAGCGGACCGACAGGGTCTGCCGAAGAGACCCAGTACTTC.

The CDR3 loop is CASSTGSNEKLFF. As DNA, the CDR3 is TGCGCCAGCAGCACCGGGTCTAATGAAAAACTGTTTTTT. The rearrangement links TRBV5-1 to TRBJ1-4; D is unclear. V was shortened by 4 bases and J by 3 bases, with 7 bases between the two germline ends. The CDR3 is made up of 13 amino acids. Germline V gene lookup returns CDR1 SGHRS and CDR2 YFSETQ.

This clonotype was seen ten or more times. The rearrangement links TRBV7-9 to TRBJ1-1; D gene uncertain. The CDR3 totals 15 residues. Deletions cut 5 bases from V and 1 base from J, with 14 bases between. Germline V gives CDR1 SEHNR, CDR2 FQNEAQ (reference sequence). This chain's CDR3 is CASSPSSVWNTEAFF. CDR3 nucleotide sequence: TGTGCCAGCAGCCCAAGTTCAGTTTGGAACACTGAAGCTTTCTTT.

The table lists this clonotype with a few counts. The chain couples TRBV19 to TRBJ2-7; 8 bases match TRBD1. Germline lookup yields CDR1 LNHDA and CDR2 SQIVND (reference sequence). The CDR3 runs 16 residues. V gave up 5 bases and J gave up 3 bases; unmatched junction bases: 12. CDR3 loop: CASSPPPRTGYYEQYF. The CDR3 DNA reads TGTGCCAGTAGTCCACCTCCAAGGACAGGGTACTACGAGCAGTACTTC.

This clonotype was seen only a few times. J is TRBJ2-1 and V is TRBV9, with D possibly TRBD2 on 5 matching bases. Germline CDR1 reads SGDLS; CDR2 reads YYNGEE. CDR3 length equals 14 residues. V was shortened by 7 bases and J by 0 bases, with 11 bases between the two germline ends. CDR3: CASSRRGSYNEQFF. The CDR3 nucleotides are TGTGCCAGCTCGCGTCGGGGCTCCTACAATGAGCAGTTCTTC.

This clonotype was recorded many times. The chain has TRBV6-1 and TRBJ2-3, with D possibly matching TRBD2 (6 bases). Germline CDR1 and CDR2: MNHNS and SASEGT. The CDR3 runs to 16 residues. V lost 0 bases and J lost 0, with 10 bases in between. This CDR3 reads CASSEARGVSTDTQYF. Here the CDR3 DNA reads TGTGCCAGCAGTGAAGCGCGCGGGGTTAGCACAGATACGCAGTATTTT.

This clonotype showed up many times. The V gene is TRBV5-1, the J gene TRBJ2-7; 8 positions agree with TRBD1. Looked up from germline, CDR1 is SGHRS and CDR2 is YFSETQ. V shed 0 bases and J 3 bases; nucleotides not matched to a gene: 17. This CDR3 comprises 19 residues. CDR3 sequence: CASSLAGGAGGHTYYEQYF. CDR3 sequence (DNA): TGCGCCAGCAGCTTGGCCGGAGGTGCAGGGGGCCATACCTACTACGAGCAGTACTTC.

This clonotype was recorded at least ten times. CDR3 protein: CASSYRIGDLDEQYF. CDR3 sequence (DNA): TGTGCCAGCAGTTACCGGATAGGGGATTTGGACGAGCAGTACTTC. This chain connects TRBV6-2 or TRBV6-3 to TRBJ2-7; maybe TRBD1 (5 bases). Per the germline V gene, CDR1 is MNHEY and CDR2 is SVGEGT. CDR3 length: 15 amino acids. Deletions cut 2 bases from V and 5 bases from J, with 16 bases between.

This clonotype was detected many times. V usage is TRBV18 and J usage is TRBJ1-4, with unresolved D. The CDR3 covers 13 residues. Germline CDR1 reads KGHSH; CDR2 reads LQKENI. Trimming cost V 6 bases and J 3 bases, with 8 bases left between them. CDR3: CASSRSANEKLFF. The CDR3 DNA is TGTGCCAGCTCGCGATCGGCTAATGAAAAACTGTTTTTT.

The rearrangement joins TRBV5-4 to TRBJ2-1, with 9 bases identical to TRBD2. CDR3 size: 17 residues. V shed 1 base and J 5 bases; nucleotides not matched to a gene: 10. The germline CDR1 and CDR2 sequences are SGHNT and YYREEE (reference sequence). CDR3 sequence: CASSLPRGGGADNEQFF. The CDR3 coding sequence is TGTGCCAGCAGCTTGCCCCGGGGCGGGGGGGCTGACAATGAGCAGTTCTTC.

The V and J genes are TRBV5-1 and TRBJ1-2; D is perhaps TRBD1 (5 bases). The CDR3 loop spans 15 amino acids. Looked up from germline, CDR1 is SGHRS and CDR2 is YFSETQ. Trimming shortened V by 4 bases and J by 3 bases, and 16 bases separated the two germline ends. CDR3 residues: CASSLASPGDYGYTF. CDR3 in DNA: TGCGCCAGCAGCCTCGCTTCCCCGGGGGACTATGGCTACACCTTC. Supplemented by reference TRBV5-1 and TRBJ1-2, the full variable domain reads KAGVTQTPRYLIKTRGQQVTLSCSPISGHRSVSWYQQTPGQGLQFLFEYFSETQRNKGNFPGRFSGRQFSNSRSEMNVSTLELGDSALYLCASSLASPGDYGYTFGSGTRLTVV.

The table lists this clonotype with many counts. The CDR3 DNA follows: TGTGCCATCAGTGAGACATACAGCTCTGGAAACACCATATATTTT. Amino acids: CAISETYSSGNTIYF. V gene TRBV10-3 combines with J gene TRBJ1-3; D not certain. CDR3 length equals 15 residues. CDR1 and CDR2 (germline): ENHRY, SYGVKD. Trimming took 2 bases from V and 0 from J, leaving 8 bases between them.

The V and J genes are TRBV20-1 and TRBJ2-5, with D unresolved. Trimming shortened V by 7 bases and J by 4 bases, and 13 bases separated the two germline ends. Germline V gives CDR1 DFQATT, CDR2 SNEGSKA (reference sequence). CDR3 length: 12 amino acids. The CDR3, as DNA: TGCAGTGGTCTGGTCGTGGGAGAGACCCAGTACTTC. Translating gives CSGLVVGETQYF.

The genes are TRBV28 and TRBJ2-7, with D perhaps matching TRBD1 (6 bases). V gave up 6 bases and J gave up 3 bases, with 18 bases separating them. This CDR3 has 15 residues. Germline lookup yields CDR1 MDHEN and CDR2 SYDVKM. DNA for the CDR3: TGTGCCAGCAGATCAGACAGGAATGCCGACTACGAGCAGTACTTC. Protein product: CASRSDRNADYEQYF. Looking up the rest from reference TRBV28 and TRBJ2-7 gives the full variable domain: DVKVTQSSRYLVKRTGEKVFLECVQDMDHENMFWYRQDPGLGLRLIYFSYDVKMKEKGDIPEGYSVSREKKERFSLILESASTNQTSMYLCASRSDRNADYEQYFGPGTRLTVT.

This clonotype was seen many times. The chain has TRBV11-3 and TRBJ2-2; D unclear. The germline gives CDR1 SGHNT, CDR2 YENEEA. The germline V and J ends were trimmed by 3 bases and 4 bases, with 3 bases remaining between them. The CDR3 covers 12 residues. CDR3 nucleotides: TGTGCCAGCAGCTTTGTCACCGGGGAGCTGTTTTTT. The encoded protein is CASSFVTGELFF.

With respect to this clonotype: A read error may explain this, as a much larger clone is one base away. The chain couples TRBV11-2 to TRBJ1-6; D call uncertain. Germline loops: CDR1 SGHAT, CDR2 FQNNGV. The CDR3 is 13 residues long. CDR3 loop: CASSPRSNPPLHF. CDR3 sequence (DNA): TGTGCCAGCAGCCCCCGGTCTAATCCACCCCTCCACTTT.

The chain recombines TRBV6-6 with TRBJ2-2, with D possibly TRBD2 on 5 matching bases. The CDR3 covers 16 residues. Germline CDR1 and CDR2: MNHNY and SVGAGI (reference sequence). Between the trimmed V and J ends, which lost 0 bases and 3 bases, there was a span of 11 bases. CDR3 loop: CASSYSGDGDTGELFF. As DNA, the CDR3 is TGTGCCAGCAGTTACTCGGGAGACGGGGACACCGGGGAGCTGTTTTTT.

V usage is TRBV10-3 and J usage is TRBJ2-3, with a weak D call TRBD2 (5 bases). The germline V gene encodes CDR1 ENHRY and CDR2 SYGVKD. V gave up 5 bases and J gave up 4 bases, with 13 bases separating them. The CDR3 runs 14 residues. The CDR3 bases are TGTGCCATCAGTCAGACCCGGCGGGCAGATACGCAGTATTTT. Translated, it gives CAISQTRRADTQYF.

This clonotype was observed at least ten times. The J gene is TRBJ2-7, the V gene TRBV11-3; 9 positions agree with TRBD1. The CDR3 contains 15 residues. The V segment lost 9 bases and the J segment 0 bases; nucleotides outside the gene matches: 9. CDR1 is SGHNT, CDR2 YENEEA, per germline. DNA for the CDR3: TGTGCCAGTGAGACCGGGACAGGGAACTCCTACGAGCAGTACTTC. Protein: CASETGTGNSYEQYF.

Regarding this clonotype: A junction boundary mismatches the germline segment, possibly from a read error. This chain joins TRBV7-2 and TRBJ2-1; D is unclear. The CDR3 is made up of 14 amino acids. Germline CDR1 and CDR2: SGHTA and FQGNSA. The CDR3 DNA follows: TGTGCCAGCGGCTTAACGGAGCTAAACAATGAGCAGTTCTTC. Translated, it gives CASGLTELNNEQFF.